This TCR beta chain was identified in a study of blood T cells in healthy people across ages. Study results and limitations: As naive T cell percentage varied, TCR beta diversity correlated strongly with it. Older age coincided with a roughly linear decline in TCR beta diversity per million T cells. Long-lived donors had more naive CD4+ cells and higher diversity than aged donors.

CDR1 is DFQATT, CDR2 SNEGSKA, per germline (reference sequence). The CDR3 runs to 14 residues. With a J-beta primer mix and a sample-barcoded 5' primer, a second PCR ran 7 to 11 cycles. TCRdb re-called the 5' RACE reads through MiXCR, storing one row per CDR3 protein. This table holds a few hundred thousand distinct CDR3 sequences, roughly half found once. On this clonotype itself: As yet, its antigen is unknown.

The sample comprised blood. The origin of this receptor is a man in his sixties in good health. The chain is built from TRBV20-1 and TRBJ2-5, with 8 nucleotides matching TRBD1. The CDR3 DNA reads TGCAGCGGATCCCACAGGGGGAGCGTAGAGACCCAGTACTTC. Amino acid sequence: CSGSHRGSVETQYF.